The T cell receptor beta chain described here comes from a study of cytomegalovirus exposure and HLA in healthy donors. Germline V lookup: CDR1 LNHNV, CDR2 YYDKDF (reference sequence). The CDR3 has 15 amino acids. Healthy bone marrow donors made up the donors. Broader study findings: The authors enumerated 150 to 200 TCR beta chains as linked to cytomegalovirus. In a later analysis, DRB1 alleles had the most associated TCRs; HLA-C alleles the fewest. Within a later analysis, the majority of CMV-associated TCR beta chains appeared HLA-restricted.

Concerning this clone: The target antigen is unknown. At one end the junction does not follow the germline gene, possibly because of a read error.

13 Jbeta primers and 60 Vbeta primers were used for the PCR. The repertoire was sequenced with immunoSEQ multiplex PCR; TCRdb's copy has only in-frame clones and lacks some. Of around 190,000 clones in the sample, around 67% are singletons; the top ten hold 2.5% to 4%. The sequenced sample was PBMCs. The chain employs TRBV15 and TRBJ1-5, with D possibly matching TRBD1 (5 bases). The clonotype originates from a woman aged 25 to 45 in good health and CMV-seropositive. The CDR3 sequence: CATSRAGTGPNPLYF. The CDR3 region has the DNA TGTGCCACCAGCAGAGCGGGCACAGGCCCCAACCCACTGTATTTT.